The clone carrying this T cell receptor beta chain was observed at least ten times. Its specificity is not known. TCRdb recomputed calls from the reads with MiXCR, one row per CDR3 protein. The sample carries about 830,000 distinct CDR3 sequences, 30% to 35% recorded once. This specimen belongs to a study of T cell repertoires in cytomegalovirus infection. General study results and limits: It was HLA-C-restricted CMV-specific TCR beta clonotypes that dominated the response ex vivo. Using cumulative public TCR beta family frequency, the authors identified those who carried CMV together with the relevant HLA.

Germline V gene lookup returns CDR1 MNHEY and CDR2 SVGAGI. The germline V and J ends were trimmed by 2 bases and 4 bases, with 17 bases remaining between them. The CDR3 is 16 amino acids. This rearrangement joins TRBV6-5 to TRBJ1-2, with D unresolved. This TCR was recovered from a human donor in good health (CMV status not recorded). Some clones in this sample may be carry-over from other donors' samples. Sequencing was performed on cultured CD8+ T cells from PBMCs, taken from culture after CMV antigen stimulation. CDR3 sequence: CASSYIDGTAGYGYTF. For the CDR3, the DNA is TGTGCCAGCAGTTACATCGACGGCACAGCGGGCTATGGCTACACCTTC.